This TCR beta chain stems from a study of shared clonotypes between healthy human individuals. Overall study results and limits: Memory subsets had estimated richness that was generally smaller than that of naive subsets.

Produced via immunoSEQ multiplex PCR; TCRdb's table is partial and in-frame only. This table has 2 million to 2.5 million clones, approximately 95% appearing once. With regard to this clone: Its antigen remains unidentified.

Trimming cost V 0 bases and J 4 bases, with 9 bases left between them. This CDR3 comprises 14 residues. Germline V gives CDR1 LNHNV, CDR2 YYDKDF (reference sequence). Sequenced input: naive CD4+ T cells from PBMCs. The subset denotes: CD45RA+ positively selected. The receptor was derived from a man younger than 30 in good health. Some clones in this sample may be carry-over from other donors' samples. This chain uses TRBV15 with TRBJ1-2; perhaps TRBD1 as D (5 bases). CDR3 region: CATSRDWGVYGYTF. The CDR3 nucleotides are TGTGCCACCAGCAGAGACTGGGGGGTCTATGGCTACACCTTC.